A single sample gave rise to the 26 T cell receptor beta chains below, sequenced in a study of early T cells in non-severe SARS-CoV-2 infection. TCRdb ran MiXCR on the 5' RACE reads and lists one entry per CDR3 protein. The table records 55,000 or so distinct CDR3 sequences, approximately 6.2% of them present only once. The sequenced material came from whole blood. These receptors came from an adult who was a healthcare worker with PCR-confirmed SARS-CoV-2 infection or an uninfected control (not recorded which).

This clonotype was observed at least ten times. J is TRBJ1-1 and V is TRBV9; tentatively, D is TRBD1 (5 bases). The CDR3 runs to 13 residues. Trimming shortened V by 0 bases and J by 10 bases, and 13 bases separated the two germline ends. The V gene's germline CDR1 is SGDLS and CDR2 YYNGEE. In DNA, the CDR3 is TGTGCCAGCAGCGTAGCTGCCTCAGGGCCAGCTTTCTTT. It specifies CASSVAASGPAFF.

This clonotype was recorded at least ten times. The chain is built from TRBV5-5 and TRBJ1-2; 8 nucleotides align to TRBD1. The germline V gene encodes CDR1 SGHKS and CDR2 YYEKEE (reference sequence). The CDR3 extends over 16 amino acids. Losses at the gene ends were 6 bases for V and 4 bases for J; bases not matched to a gene: 14. CDR3 sequence (DNA): TGTGCCAGCACCGATCAGGAGCCAGGGGGCTTCTATGGCTACACCTTC. It is translated as CASTDQEPGGFYGYTF.

The chain employs TRBV20-1 and TRBJ2-7, with D tentatively TRBD1 or TRBD2 (5 bases each). CDR3 length: 13 residues. V was shortened by 1 base and J by 6 bases, with 13 bases between the two germline ends. Germline-derived CDR1 and CDR2 are DFQATT and SNEGSKA (reference sequence). The CDR3 coding sequence is TGCAGTGCTAGAGTCCCAGGGACGGGCGAGCAGTACTTC. Translating it yields CSARVPGTGEQYF.

This clonotype was counted between two and nine times. V and J are TRBV20-1 and TRBJ2-7; 8 nucleotides line up with TRBD1. Trimming removed 6 bases from V and 2 bases from J; junction bases left unmatched: 9. CDR1 is DFQATT, CDR2 SNEGSKA, per germline (reference sequence). This CDR3 has 14 amino acids. CDR3 coding DNA: TGCAGTGCCCCGAGGACAGGGAGACCCTACGAGCAGTACTTC. Protein: CSAPRTGRPYEQYF.

The sample holds many counts of this clonotype. The V and J genes are TRBV6-5 and TRBJ1-2; D not resolved. V was cut by 4 bases and J by 6 bases, with 18 bases left in between. In germline, CDR1 is MNHEY, CDR2 SVGAGI. This CDR3 spans 15 amino acids. The CDR3 DNA reads TGTGCCAGCAGTTGGACCCGACACGTCGCGGATGGCTACACCTTC. Translated: CASSWTRHVADGYTF.

This clonotype occurred many times. This sequence joins TRBV7-2 and TRBJ1-2; 7 nucleotides agree with TRBD1. Unmatched junction bases numbered 12, after V lost 3 bases and J lost 2 bases. Germline V CDR1 and CDR2: SGHTA, FQGNSA. The CDR3 spans 17 residues. CDR3 region: CASSFRQGYQRNYGYTF. In DNA form, the CDR3 reads TGTGCCAGCAGCTTCAGACAGGGTTACCAAAGAAACTATGGCTACACCTTC. Filled out from reference TRBV7-2 and TRBJ1-2, the complete variable domain reads GAGVSQSPSNKVTEKGKDVELRCDPISGHTALYWYRQSLGQGLEFLIYFQGNSAPDKSGLPSDRFSAERTGGSVSTLTIQRTQQEDSAVYLCASSFRQGYQRNYGYTFGSGTRLTVV.

This clonotype was seen repeatedly, ten times or more. The V gene is TRBV7-9, the J gene TRBJ1-6, with a weak D call TRBD1 (5 bases). Trimming stripped 3 bases from V and 9 bases from J, with 12 bases between. CDR1 and CDR2 from the germline V gene are SEHNR and FQNEAQ (reference sequence). This CDR3 has 14 amino acids. The CDR3 reads CASSLAGYVSPLHF. The CDR3 nucleotides are TGTGCCAGCAGCTTGGCAGGGTACGTTTCACCCCTCCACTTT.

This clonotype was counted a few times. The rearrangement uses TRBV20-1 and TRBJ2-1; 8 nucleotides line up with TRBD2. There are 13 residues in the CDR3. Trimming took 5 bases from V and 6 from J; bases not matched to a gene: 6. In germline, CDR1 is DFQATT, CDR2 SNEGSKA (reference sequence). The CDR3 sequence is CSAFGLALNEQFF. The CDR3 coding sequence is TGCAGTGCTTTTGGACTAGCCCTCAATGAGCAGTTCTTC.

This clonotype came up a few times. The rearrangement uses TRBV3-1 and TRBJ1-3, with D unresolved. V lost 5 bases and J 6 bases, leaving 8 bases between the germline ends. The CDR3 is 12 amino acids. Germline V gene lookup returns CDR1 LGHDT and CDR2 YNNKEL (reference sequence). The CDR3 reads CASSGRLNTIYF. The CDR3 DNA is TGTGCCAGCAGCGGACGATTAAACACCATATATTTT.

The sample holds many counts of this clonotype. Here the CDR3 reads CASSTTGNGYTEAFF. The DNA of the CDR3 is TGTGCCAGCTCAACGACAGGGAATGGGTACACTGAAGCTTTCTTT. The chain links TRBV18 to TRBJ1-1; 7 bases map to TRBD1. The CDR3 has 15 amino acids. The germline gives CDR1 KGHSH, CDR2 LQKENI. The trim removed 5 bases at V and 3 bases at J, leaving 9 bases unmatched.

The rearrangement uses TRBV2 and TRBJ2-7, with 11 positions matching TRBD2. The CDR3 consists of 15 residues. Trimming took 6 bases from V and 0 from J; bases not matched to a gene: 4. Germline V gene lookup returns CDR1 SNHLY and CDR2 FYNNEI. The CDR3 region is CASSRSGGASYEQYF. Here the CDR3 DNA reads TGTGCCAGCAGCCGTAGCGGGGGGGCCTCCTACGAGCAGTACTTC.

This clonotype showed up many times. V gene TRBV30 combines with J gene TRBJ2-7; perhaps D is TRBD1 or TRBD2 (5 bases each). The V and J ends lost 4 bases and 1 base respectively, with 14 bases between them. The germline gives CDR1 GTSNPN, CDR2 SVGIG (reference sequence). The CDR3 runs 14 residues. This chain's CDR3 is CAWTGQGASYEQYF. In nucleotides, the CDR3 is TGTGCCTGGACTGGGCAGGGAGCGTCCTACGAGCAGTACTTC.

Ten or more counts support this clonotype. V and J are TRBV12-3 or TRBV12-4 and TRBJ2-1; TRBD2 matches 12 bases. This CDR3 is 16 amino acids long. J was trimmed by 5 bases and V by 2 bases; bases with no gene match: 4. CDR3 sequence (DNA): TGTGCCAGCAGTTTACTAGCGGGGGGGCCCCACAATGAGCAGTTCTTC. Translation gives CASSLLAGGPHNEQFF.

This clonotype appeared many times. This sequence joins TRBV29-1 and TRBJ1-1; the D gene is possibly TRBD1 (5 bases). The CDR3 has 10 residues. Germline CDR1 is SQVTM and CDR2 is ANQGSEA. V lost 6 bases and J lost 7, with 9 bases in between. CDR3 amino acids: CSVTDSEAFF. The DNA for the CDR3 is TGCAGCGTGACCGACAGTGAAGCTTTCTTT.

Many counts were recorded for this clonotype. The chain combines TRBV20-1 with TRBJ2-5, with a possible D match to TRBD2 (5 bases). V was trimmed by 3 bases and J by 2 bases, leaving 13 bases between them. CDR1 is DFQATT, CDR2 SNEGSKA, per germline (reference sequence). This CDR3 spans 14 amino acids. CDR3 in amino acids: CSASLAREQETQYF. The CDR3 nucleotides are TGCAGTGCTAGTTTAGCACGGGAACAAGAGACCCAGTACTTC.

This clonotype was detected only a few times. V and J are TRBV19 and TRBJ1-2; D unresolved. V gave up 3 bases and J gave up 8 bases, with 10 bases separating them. This CDR3 has 12 residues. Germline V gene sequence: CDR1 LNHDA, CDR2 SQIVND (reference sequence). The CDR3 DNA sequence: TGTGCCAGTAGTATTTGGTCGGCGGGCTACACCTTC. Encoded protein: CASSIWSAGYTF.

Many counts were recorded for this clonotype. The gene calls are TRBV6-4 and TRBJ2-3, with 14 bases identical to TRBD2. Germline V gives CDR1 MRHNA, CDR2 SNTAGT. The length of the CDR3 is 15 residues. Trimming at V came to 3 bases and at J to 14 bases, leaving 10 bases not matched to a gene. CDR3 in amino acids: CASSEAQTSGGELYF. The CDR3 nucleotides read TGTGCCAGCAGTGAAGCCCAGACTAGCGGGGGGGAGCTGTATTTT.

The chain joins TRBV5-6 to TRBJ1-2; possible D gene TRBD1, 5 bases. Germline assignment: CDR1 SGHDT and CDR2 YYEEEE. Trimming removed 4 bases at V and 9 bases at J, with 13 bases between. CDR3 length: 12 residues. The CDR3 nucleotides are TGTGCCAGCAGCCTGACAGCCTCGAGCTACACCTTC. Amino acids: CASSLTASSYTF.

This clonotype was seen a few times. This chain links TRBV10-3 with TRBJ1-2; 8 nucleotides agree with TRBD1. Germline V gene sequence: CDR1 ENHRY, CDR2 SYGVKD. This CDR3 contains 14 residues. V lost 6 bases, J lost 4 bases, and 7 bases stayed unmatched. The CDR3 DNA reads TGTGCCATCAGGGACAGGGTCGAAAGCTATGGCTACACCTTC. Encoded protein: CAIRDRVESYGYTF.

In its sample, this clonotype was seen many times. The V call is TRBV5-1, the J call TRBJ2-3; D assignment may be TRBD1 or TRBD2 (5 bases each). Looked up from germline, CDR1 is SGHRS and CDR2 is YFSETQ. The CDR3 totals 15 residues. The ends were cut back, 4 bases at V and 7 bases at J, with 19 bases in the middle. The CDR3 nucleotides read TGCGCCAGCAGCAGGGACCCGCAAAACAAGAATACGCAGTATTTT. This gives the protein CASSRDPQNKNTQYF.

The table lists this clonotype with a few counts. The chain carries TRBV5-1 and TRBJ2-7, with TRBD2 matching 9 bases. This CDR3 spans 15 amino acids. Germline lookup yields CDR1 SGHRS and CDR2 YFSETQ. V was pared by 3 bases and J by 4 bases, with 8 bases of the junction left unmatched. The CDR3 coding sequence is TGCGCCAGCAGCTCCGATAGCGGGGGACTATACGAGCAGTACTTC. Residues: CASSSDSGGLYEQYF.

The gene calls are TRBV20-1 and TRBJ2-3, with D perhaps given as TRBD1 or TRBD2 (5 bases each). There are 14 residues in the CDR3. The V gene lost 5 bases and the J gene lost 5 bases, with 17 bases spanning the gap. The germline gives CDR1 DFQATT, CDR2 SNEGSKA (reference sequence). The CDR3: CSAPGPGNQDTQYF. The CDR3 coding sequence is TGCAGTGCTCCGGGACCCGGGAATCAAGATACGCAGTATTTT.

This clonotype was recorded at least ten times. The chain joins TRBV11-2 to TRBJ2-5; D ambiguous. Between the trimmed V and J ends, which lost 5 bases and 0 bases, there was a span of 13 bases. This CDR3 spans 15 amino acids. CDR1 and CDR2 from the germline V gene are SGHAT and FQNNGV. In DNA, the CDR3 is TGTGCCAGCAGCGTCTCCACAGTGTACCAAGAGACCCAGTACTTC. It yields the protein CASSVSTVYQETQYF.

The table lists this clonotype with a few counts. The chain links TRBV2 to TRBJ2-1, with D hard to call. The CDR3 length is 11 residues. Trimming removed 3 bases at V and 8 bases at J, with 5 bases between. Germline V gives CDR1 SNHLY, CDR2 FYNNEI. CDR3 in DNA: TGTGCCAGCAGTGACGTTGATGAGCAGTTCTTC. Translated, it gives CASSDVDEQFF.

This clonotype has ten or more counts. The CDR3 sequence is CASSYSSNQPQHF. CDR3 nucleotides: TGTGCCAGCAGTTACTCCAGCAATCAGCCCCAGCATTTT. The rearrangement joins TRBV6-6 to TRBJ1-5; no definite D call. CDR3 length: 13 residues. CDR1 is MNHNY and CDR2 is SVGAGI in the germline V gene (reference sequence). Trimming removed 0 bases at V and 1 base at J, with 1 base between.

The rearrangement links TRBV5-1 to TRBJ2-1; D is perhaps TRBD2 (5 bases). The CDR3 loop spans 18 amino acids. CDR1 is SGHRS, CDR2 YFSETQ, per germline. Trimming removed 4 bases from V and 0 bases from J, with 20 bases in between. The DNA of the CDR3 is TGCGCCAGCAGCATCCGGGATTCTAGTTTACGCTCCTACAATGAGCAGTTCTTC. As protein: CASSIRDSSLRSYNEQFF.